This TCR beta chain was observed in a study of T cells in Graves' hyperthyroidism and ophthalmopathy. This clonotype was observed at least ten times. As yet, its antigen is unknown. CDR1 and CDR2 from the germline V gene are MNHNS and SASEGT. V trimming: 7 bases; J trimming: 2 bases; junction bases outside the gene matches: 4. The CDR3 runs 13 residues. General study results and limits: Clonotypes that were expanded in thyroid above 0.001 mostly appeared in blood too.

An approximately 9.8 ml volume of fresh peripheral blood provided the PBMCs. RNA transcripts gave rise to amplified TCR beta CDR3 regions. When the TCR CDR3 underwent first-round RT-PCR, the HTBI primer set was used. TCRdb recomputed calls from the multiplex PCR reads with MiXCR, one row per CDR3 protein. The sample holds approximately 720,000 distinct CDR3 sequences, about 19% seen once. The sequence was obtained from a woman aged 50 to 60 with Graves' hyperthyroidism that later progressed to Graves' ophthalmopathy. Sequencing was performed on blood. This chain uses TRBV6-1 with TRBJ2-7, with TRBD1 matching over 8 bases. CDR3: CASIGRGPYEQYF. Here the CDR3 DNA reads TGTGCCAGCATAGGCAGGGGGCCCTACGAGCAGTACTTC.